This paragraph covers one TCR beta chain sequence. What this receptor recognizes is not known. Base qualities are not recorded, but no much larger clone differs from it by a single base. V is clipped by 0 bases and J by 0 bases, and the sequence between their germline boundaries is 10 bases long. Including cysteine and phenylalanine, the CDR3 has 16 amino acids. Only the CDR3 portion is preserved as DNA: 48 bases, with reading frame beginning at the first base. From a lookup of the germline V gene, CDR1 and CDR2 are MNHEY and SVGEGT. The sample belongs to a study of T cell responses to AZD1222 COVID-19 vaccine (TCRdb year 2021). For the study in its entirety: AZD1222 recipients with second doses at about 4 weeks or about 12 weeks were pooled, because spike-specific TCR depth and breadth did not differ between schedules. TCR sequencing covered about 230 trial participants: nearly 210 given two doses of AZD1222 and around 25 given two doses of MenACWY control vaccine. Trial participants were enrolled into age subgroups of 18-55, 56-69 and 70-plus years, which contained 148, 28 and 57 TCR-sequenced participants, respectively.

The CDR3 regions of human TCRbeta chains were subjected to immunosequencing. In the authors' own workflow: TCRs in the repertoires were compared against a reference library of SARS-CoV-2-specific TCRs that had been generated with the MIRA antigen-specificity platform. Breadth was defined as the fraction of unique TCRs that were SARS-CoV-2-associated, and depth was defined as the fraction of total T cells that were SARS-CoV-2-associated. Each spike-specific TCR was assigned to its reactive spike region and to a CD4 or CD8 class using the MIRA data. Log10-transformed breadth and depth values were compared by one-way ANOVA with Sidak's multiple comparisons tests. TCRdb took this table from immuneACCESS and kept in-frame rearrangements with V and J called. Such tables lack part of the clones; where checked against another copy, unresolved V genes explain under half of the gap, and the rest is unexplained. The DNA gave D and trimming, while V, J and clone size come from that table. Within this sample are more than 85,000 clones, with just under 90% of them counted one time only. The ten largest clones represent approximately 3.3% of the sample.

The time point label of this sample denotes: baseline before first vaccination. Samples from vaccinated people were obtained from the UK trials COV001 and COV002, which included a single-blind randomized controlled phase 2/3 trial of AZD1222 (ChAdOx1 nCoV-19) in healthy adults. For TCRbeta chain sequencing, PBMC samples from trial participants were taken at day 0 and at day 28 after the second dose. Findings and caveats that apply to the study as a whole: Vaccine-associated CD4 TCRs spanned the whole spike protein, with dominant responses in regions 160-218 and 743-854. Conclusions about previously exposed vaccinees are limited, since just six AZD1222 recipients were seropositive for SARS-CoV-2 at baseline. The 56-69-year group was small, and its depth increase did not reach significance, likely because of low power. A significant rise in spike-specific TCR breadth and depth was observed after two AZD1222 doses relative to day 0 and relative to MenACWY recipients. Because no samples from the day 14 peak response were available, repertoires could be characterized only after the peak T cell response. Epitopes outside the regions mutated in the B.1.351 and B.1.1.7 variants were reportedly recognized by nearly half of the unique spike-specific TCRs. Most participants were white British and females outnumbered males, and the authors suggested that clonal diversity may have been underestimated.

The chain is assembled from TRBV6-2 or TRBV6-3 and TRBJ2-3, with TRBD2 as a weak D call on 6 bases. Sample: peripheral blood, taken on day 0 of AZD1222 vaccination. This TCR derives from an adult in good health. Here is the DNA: TGTGCCAGCAGTTACTCGTTGCGGGGTAGCACAGATACGCAGTATTTT. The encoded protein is CASSYSLRGSTDTQYF.